This T cell receptor beta chain was recorded in a study of T cells in Graves' hyperthyroidism and ophthalmopathy. Amplified TCR beta CDR3 regions came from RNA transcripts. TCR CDR3 underwent first-round RT-PCR with the HTBI primer set. TCRdb itself ran the multiplex PCR reads through MiXCR, one entry per CDR3 protein. Of some 370,000 distinct CDR3 sequences listed, about a sixth are singletons. Cells are PBMCs isolated from roughly 10 ml of fresh blood. V was trimmed by 4 bases and J by 2 bases, leaving 12 bases between them. CDR1 is MGHRA, CDR2 YSYEKL, per germline. CDR3 size: 14 residues. In this sample, this clonotype turned up a few times.

The receptor comes from a woman between 25 and 40 years old with Graves' hyperthyroidism that later progressed to Graves' ophthalmopathy. Sequences were obtained from blood. V usage is TRBV4-1 and J usage is TRBJ2-7, with D possibly matching TRBD2 (6 bases). DNA for the CDR3: TGCGCCAGCAGCCCCACACTAGCAACCTACGAGCAGTACTTC. It is translated as CASSPTLATYEQYF.